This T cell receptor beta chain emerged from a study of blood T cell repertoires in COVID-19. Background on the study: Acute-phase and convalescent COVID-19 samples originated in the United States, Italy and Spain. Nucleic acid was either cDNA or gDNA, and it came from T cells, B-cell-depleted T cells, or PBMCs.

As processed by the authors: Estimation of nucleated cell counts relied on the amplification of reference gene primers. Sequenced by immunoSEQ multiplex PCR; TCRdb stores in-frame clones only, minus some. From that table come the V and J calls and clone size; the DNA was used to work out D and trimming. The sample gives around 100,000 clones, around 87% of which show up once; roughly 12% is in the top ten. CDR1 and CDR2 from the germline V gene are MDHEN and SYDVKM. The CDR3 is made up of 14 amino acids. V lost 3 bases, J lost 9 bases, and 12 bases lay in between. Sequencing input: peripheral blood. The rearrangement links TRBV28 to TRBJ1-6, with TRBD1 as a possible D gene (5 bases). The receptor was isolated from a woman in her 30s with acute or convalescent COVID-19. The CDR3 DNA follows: TGTGCCAGCAGTTTCCGGCAGGGTCGTTCACCCCTCCACTTT. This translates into CASSFRQGRSPLHF.